This TCR beta chain was retrieved from a study of T cell repertoires in cytomegalovirus infection. About the research overall: Public TCR beta signatures indicated both CMV infection and matching HLA type. Study conclusions and caveats: Carriers of CMV plus the relevant HLA were identified by cumulative public TCR beta family frequency. Dominating the ex vivo response were TCR beta clonotypes that were CMV-specific and HLA-C-restricted.

The CDR3 has 15 amino acids. V lost 5 bases and J lost 3, with 16 bases in between. CDR1 and CDR2 from the germline V gene are MNHGY and SAAAGT. Notes on this clonotype: What it binds is not known.

Using its own MiXCR run on the reads, TCRdb lists one record per CDR3 protein. The data contain about 920,000 distinct CDR3 sequences, 31% of them seen just once; the ten biggest clones take up over 12%. The genes are TRBV6-8 and TRBJ2-5; tentative D call: TRBD2 (6 bases). Sample: cultured CD8+ T cells from PBMCs, taken from culture after CMV antigen stimulation. The sequence came from a human donor in good health (CMV status not recorded). Some clones in this sample may be carry-over from other donors' samples. The CDR3 loop is CASSPQEGTKETQYF. The DNA of the CDR3 is TGTGCCAGCAGTCCTCAGGAGGGGACCAAAGAGACCCAGTACTTC.